Listed below are T cell receptor beta chains from one sample, sequenced in a study of blood T cell repertoires in COVID-19. TCRdb's copy holds only in-frame clones and misses some; the assay was immunoSEQ multiplex PCR. The sample includes around 120,000 clones, 65% to 80% of them seen just once. Sequencing used peripheral blood. All receptors come from a man aged 70 or older with acute or convalescent COVID-19. CDR3s include the opening cysteine and the closing phenylalanine or tryptophan. A D gene is named only where the DNA matches it firmly. Not all rows give a size; the values are once, few, many and, for expanded clones, a class.

D gene | J gene | clone size | V gene | CDR3 DNA | CDR3 protein
- | TRBJ2-7 | few | TRBV6-5 | TGTGCCAGCAGCCGGGACACCGGCTCCTACGAGCAGTACTTC | CASSRDTGSYEQYF
TRBD1 | TRBJ2-6 | - | TRBV9 | TGTGCCAGCAGCGCACAGGGGGCTATTGGGGCCAACGTCCTGACTTTC | CASSAQGAIGANVLTF
TRBD2 | TRBJ2-1 | - | TRBV2 | TGTGCCAGCAGTGTAGCGGGAGTTGGTGAGCAGTTCTTC | CASSVAGVGEQFF
TRBD2 | TRBJ2-5 | - | TRBV30 | TGTGCCTGGAGTGTAAGCGGGGTAGAGACCCAGTACTTC | CAWSVSGVETQYF
- | TRBJ2-5 | - | TRBV14 | TGTGCCAGCAGCCCCTGGGGGGGGCAGGAGACCCAGTACTTC | CASSPWGGQETQYF
- | TRBJ1-2 | once | TRBV12-3/TRBV12-4 | TGTGCCAGCAGTTTACAGGACAGCTATGGCTACACCTTC | CASSLQDSYGYTF
TRBD1 | TRBJ2-7 | few | TRBV6-1 | TGTGCCAGCAGTCAAGCCGGGACAGGGGCCTACGAGCAGTACTTC | CASSQAGTGAYEQYF
- | TRBJ1-2 | - | TRBV2 | TGTGCCAGCCGGAAGACAGGAGGTACTAACTATGGCTACACCTTC | CASRKTGGTNYGYTF
- | TRBJ1-6 | - | TRBV4-3 | TGCGCCAGCAGCCAATACTACCGGGACACTAATTCACCCCTCCACTTT | CASSQYYRDTNSPLHF
- | TRBJ2-7 | - | TRBV5-5 | TGTGCCAGCAGCTTGGCTGGGACACCTTACGAGCAGTACTTC | CASSLAGTPYEQYF
TRBD1 | TRBJ2-7 | - | TRBV28 | TGTGCCAGCAGTTTGGACAGGATGTACGAGCAGTACTTC | CASSLDRMYEQYF
- | TRBJ2-7 | - | TRBV7-9 | TGTGCCAGCAGCCTGATGGAGATGACCTACGAGCAGTACTTC | CASSLMEMTYEQYF
- | TRBJ2-7 | - | TRBV9 | TGTGCCAGCAGCGTTGGGACAAATAGCTACGAGCAGTACTTC | CASSVGTNSYEQYF
- | TRBJ2-3 | - | TRBV2 | TGTGCCAGCAGCGAAAATCTCCAGGGTTCGCAGTATTTT | CASSENLQGSQYF
- | TRBJ1-5 | - | TRBV5-6 | TGTGCCAGCAGCTTTGGCGGAGACGCGCAGCCCCAGCATTTT | CASSFGGDAQPQHF
- | TRBJ1-3 | - | TRBV29-1 | TGCAGCGTTTCACAGGGATCGGGAAACACCATATATTTT | CSVSQGSGNTIYF
TRBD1 | TRBJ2-2 | - | TRBV5-1 | TGCGCCAGCAGCTCCCGGACAGGGAACGCCGGGGAGCTGTTTTTT | CASSSRTGNAGELFF
- | TRBJ1-1 | - | TRBV27 | TGTGCCAGCAGTTTAACCCGTTCGGGGGGCACTGAAGCTTTCTTT | CASSLTRSGGTEAFF
- | TRBJ2-3 | - | TRBV14 | TGTGCCAGCAGCCAAGGTTGGCAGGGGTCAGATACGCAGTATTTT | CASSQGWQGSDTQYF
- | TRBJ2-1 | - | TRBV28 | TGTGCCAGTGGGAGCTCCTACAATGAGCAGTTCTTC | CASGSSYNEQFF
TRBD1 | TRBJ2-7 | - | TRBV25-1 | TGTGCCAGCAGTGCAGCCGGACAGGGGGCGGGGGAGCAGTACTTC | CASSAAGQGAGEQYF
- | TRBJ2-5 | - | TRBV4-2 | TGTGCCAGCAGCCACCGACGGGAGAGGCAAGAGACCCAGTACTTC | CASSHRRERQETQYF
- | TRBJ2-4 | - | TRBV27 | TGTGCCAGCAGACCCACAGGACAAGCCAAAAACATTCAGTACTTC | CASRPTGQAKNIQYF
TRBD1 | TRBJ2-2 | - | TRBV19 | TGTGCCAGTCAGGGACAGTTAAATCTCGCGGAGCTGTTTTTT | CASQGQLNLAELFF
TRBD1 | TRBJ2-5 | - | TRBV7-3 | TGTGCCAGCAGCTTGGGGAAGGGGGCAGAGACCCAGTACTTC | CASSLGKGAETQYF
- | TRBJ1-5 | - | TRBV10-3 | TGTGCCATCAGGGACCGGGAGGGCAATCAGCCCCAGCATTTT | CAIRDREGNQPQHF
- | TRBJ1-2 | - | TRBV25-1 | TGTGCCAGCAGTGAACAGGGGACCCGAGGAACCTATGGCTACACCTTC | CASSEQGTRGTYGYTF
TRBD2 | TRBJ2-1 | - | TRBV19 | TGTGCCAGTAGTACCCCAACGGGACTAGCGGGAGGAGGCAATGAGCAGTTCTTC | CASSTPTGLAGGGNEQFF
TRBD1 | TRBJ2-1 | - | TRBV11-2 | TGTGCCAGCAGCTTGAGGGGGCAGGGGGCAGGGAATGAGCAGTTCTTC | CASSLRGQGAGNEQFF
TRBD2 | TRBJ2-1 | - | TRBV4-2 | TGTGCCAGCAGCCAAGATCGGGCGGGAGGGGGTGAGAATGAGCAGTTCTTC | CASSQDRAGGGENEQFF
- | TRBJ2-5 | - | TRBV2 | TGTGCCAGCAGGGAGCAGACCCAGTACTTC | CASREQTQYF
- | TRBJ1-2 | - | TRBV6-5 | TGTGCCAGCACACAGGACAGACTAAACTATGGCTACACCTTC | CASTQDRLNYGYTF
- | TRBJ1-1 | - | TRBV7-2 | TGTGCCAGCAGCCTCGTAGGGGGTCAAACCACTGAAGCTTTCTTT | CASSLVGGQTTEAFF
TRBD1 | TRBJ1-2 | - | TRBV7-8 | TGTGCCAGCAGCCTGGGACAGGGAGAGGGCTACACCTTC | CASSLGQGEGYTF
- | TRBJ2-5 | - | TRBV5-8 | TGTGCCAGCAGTTCGGGATACCAAGAGACCCAGTACTTC | CASSSGYQETQYF
TRBD1 | TRBJ2-2 | - | TRBV11-3 | TGTGCCAGCAGCTTGGCATCCGGGACAGGCCACACCGGGGAGCTGTTTTTT | CASSLASGTGHTGELFF
TRBD2 | TRBJ2-3 | - | TRBV6-2/TRBV6-3 | TGTGCCAGCAGTCCCCTCGGGGGGGGGCTCGGCACAGATACGCAGTATTTT | CASSPLGGGLGTDTQYF
- | TRBJ1-3 | - | TRBV6-5 | TGTGCCAGCAGTTACGACAGCAACTCTGGAAACACCATATATTTT | CASSYDSNSGNTIYF
- | TRBJ1-1 | - | TRBV30 | TGTGCCTGGAGTAACAAGCTAGGCACTGAAGCTTTCTTT | CAWSNKLGTEAFF
TRBD1 | TRBJ1-2 | - | TRBV9 | TGTGCCAGCAGTTTATCAGGACAGGAGGGCTATGGCTACACCTTC | CASSLSGQEGYGYTF
- | TRBJ2-1 | - | TRBV7-2 | TGTGCCAGCAGCACCCGAACCAAGGGAGTAGGCTCCTACAATGAGCAGTTCTTC | CASSTRTKGVGSYNEQFF
- | TRBJ1-4 | - | TRBV6-2/TRBV6-3 | TGTGCCAGCAGTTACCCGGGGGAAAAACTGTTTTTT | CASSYPGEKLFF
- | TRBJ1-2 | once | TRBV18 | TGTGCCAGCTCACCACCGGTCGCAGGGTACTATGGCTACACCTTC | CASSPPVAGYYGYTF
- | TRBJ1-2 | - | TRBV27 | TGTGCCAGCAGCCTGGGGGACACCTATGGCTACACCTTC | CASSLGDTYGYTF
- | TRBJ1-1 | once | TRBV19 | TGTGCCACTTATCCGAGGGGGGGTTACACTGAAGCTTTCTTT | CATYPRGGYTEAFF
TRBD1 | TRBJ2-3 | - | TRBV24-1 | TGTGCCACCAGTGAGACGGGACAGGGTGATACGCAGTATTTT | CATSETGQGDTQYF
- | TRBJ2-5 | few | TRBV19 | TGTGCCAGTAGTCAGCAAGCGGTTCAAGAGACCCAGTACTTC | CASSQQAVQETQYF
- | TRBJ1-4 | many | TRBV2 | TGTGCCAGCAGTGAAGCCCCGGCAGGGTATGAAAAACTGTTTTTT | CASSEAPAGYEKLFF
TRBD2 | TRBJ2-1 | - | TRBV25-1 | TGTGCCAGCAGTGAATTGAGGACTAGCGCAAATGAGCAGTTCTTC | CASSELRTSANEQFF
- | TRBJ2-7 | - | TRBV10-3 | TGTGCCATCAGGACGCAGGGCTACGAGCAGTACTTC | CAIRTQGYEQYF